These T cell receptor beta chains were read from a single sample in a study of shared clonotypes between healthy human individuals. Here immunoSEQ multiplex PCR was the method, and the copy in TCRdb shows in-frame clones only, minus some. Of about 690,000 clones listed, 80% to 95% are singletons. Sequencing input: memory CD8+ T cells from PBMCs. These receptors all stem from a man between 18 and 29 years old in good health. Some clones in this sample may be carry-over from other donors' samples. CDR3s include the opening cysteine and the closing phenylalanine or tryptophan. A D gene is named only where the DNA matches it firmly. Clone size is stated in some rows and not others, as once, few, many or a class when expanded.

size	V	D	J	CDR3	DNA
-	TRBV13	TRBD2	TRBJ2-3	CASSLWRAGGRGTDTQYF	TGTGCCAGCAGCTTATGGCGGGCGGGAGGGCGAGGGACAGATACGCAGTATTTT
-	TRBV5-6	-	TRBJ1-1	CASSIETRVSTEAFF	TGTGCCAGCAGCATCGAAACCAGGGTAAGCACTGAAGCTTTCTTT
-	TRBV7-2	TRBD2	TRBJ2-7	CASSLAGTSYEQYF	TGTGCCAGCAGCCTCGCCGGGACTAGCTACGAGCAGTACTTC
few	TRBV4-2	-	TRBJ1-2	CASSQDPAGESYGYTF	TGTGCCAGCAGCCAAGATCCCGCAGGGGAGTCCTATGGCTACACCTTC
-	TRBV29-1	-	TRBJ2-1	CSVHTGLYNEQFF	TGCAGCGTGCACACAGGGCTCTACAATGAGCAGTTCTTC
-	TRBV29-1	TRBD1	TRBJ2-1	CSVGDSSNYNEQFF	TGCAGCGTGGGGGACAGCTCCAACTACAATGAGCAGTTCTTC
few	TRBV4-2	-	TRBJ1-4	CASSLGEKLFF	TGTGCCAGCAGCCTTGGGGAAAAACTGTTTTTT
-	TRBV7-9	-	TRBJ2-7	CASSTGPVGQYF	TGTGCCAGCAGCACCGGACCCGTGGGGCAGTACTTC
-	TRBV7-3	TRBD2	TRBJ2-3	CASSSLAGSTDTQYF	TGTGCCAGCAGTTCTCTAGCGGGGAGCACAGATACGCAGTATTTT
-	TRBV19	-	TRBJ2-2	CASSTFLNPAGELFF	TGTGCCAGTAGTACCTTTCTGAACCCGGCCGGGGAGCTGTTTTTT
-	TRBV28	-	TRBJ1-5	CASSPGGPGNQPQHF	TGTGCCAGCAGCCCCGGGGGGCCGGGGAATCAGCCCCAGCATTTT
-	TRBV11-2	-	TRBJ2-7	CASSLSTPSEQYF	TGTGCCAGCAGCTTATCGACTCCCTCCGAGCAGTACTTC
-	TRBV9	-	TRBJ2-1	CASSAKRDNEQFF	TGTGCCAGCAGCGCGAAGCGGGACAATGAGCAGTTCTTC
-	TRBV27	-	TRBJ1-2	CASSPSRLDYGYTF	TGTGCCAGCAGTCCCTCGAGGTTGGACTATGGCTACACCTTC
-	TRBV19	-	TRBJ1-5	CASSTFGNLNQPQHF	TGTGCCAGTAGTACTTTTGGGAATTTGAACCAGCCCCAGCATTTT
-	TRBV11-2	-	TRBJ1-2	CASSLGRPVSSHGYTF	TGTGCCAGCAGCTTAGGGCGTCCGGTTAGTTCCCATGGCTACACCTTC
once	TRBV27	TRBD2	TRBJ2-1	CASSSSSGIASRTFF	TGTGCCAGCAGTTCGTCTAGCGGGATTGCAAGTCGCACGTTCTTC
once	TRBV7-9	-	TRBJ2-7	CASSFSEDTGEQYF	TGTGCCAGCAGCTTTTCGGAGGATACAGGCGAGCAGTACTTC
-	TRBV11-3	-	TRBJ2-5	CASSSSGRHQETQYF	TGTGCCAGCAGCTCCTCGGGACGGCACCAAGAGACCCAGTACTTC
few	TRBV4-1	-	TRBJ2-2	CASSHSGQMPGELFF	TGCGCCAGCAGCCATTCGGGACAAATGCCCGGGGAGCTGTTTTTT
-	TRBV5-6	-	TRBJ1-2	CASSSEGQVENYGYTF	TGTGCCAGCAGCTCTGAGGGGCAGGTGGAGAACTATGGCTACACCTTC
-	TRBV9	TRBD1	TRBJ2-7	CASSEGTGVLREQYF	TGTGCCAGCAGCGAGGGGACAGGGGTCCTACGGGAGCAGTACTTC
once	TRBV5-1	-	TRBJ2-4	CASSLGSGNIQYF	TGCGCCAGCAGCTTGGGTTCAGGAAACATTCAGTACTTC
once	TRBV10-3	-	TRBJ2-7	CAISESSGSYEQYF	TGTGCCATCAGTGAGTCGAGCGGGTCCTACGAGCAGTACTTC
-	TRBV5-1	TRBD2	TRBJ2-5	CASSFLPRAREQYF	TGCGCCAGCAGCTTCCTCCCCAGGGCGCGGGAGCAGTACTTC
once	TRBV27	TRBD2	TRBJ2-5	CASSLLLAGGPAETQYF	TGTGCCAGCAGTTTATTACTAGCGGGAGGGCCGGCGGAGACCCAGTACTTC
-	TRBV7-8	-	TRBJ2-1	CASSLGGEQFF	TGTGCCAGCAGCCTCGGTGGTGAGCAGTTCTTC
-	TRBV5-6	-	TRBJ2-7	CASSPGTIGEQYF	TGTGCCAGCAGCCCGGGGACGATCGGCGAGCAGTACTTC
-	TRBV29-1	-	TRBJ2-3	CSVVSRDRIPDTQYF	TGCAGCGTTGTATCCCGAGACAGGATTCCCGATACGCAGTATTTT
few	TRBV15	-	TRBJ2-5	CATSRDARGGTQYF	TGTGCCACCAGCAGAGACGCACGGGGCGGGACCCAGTACTTC
-	TRBV6-5	-	TRBJ2-7	CASSYNYEQYF	TGTGCCAGCAGTTACAATTACGAGCAGTACTTC
once	TRBV28	TRBD2	TRBJ2-2	CASSPLAGGRGAGELFF	TGTGCCAGCAGTCCGCTAGCGGGAGGGCGGGGCGCCGGGGAGCTGTTTTTT
-	TRBV9	-	TRBJ2-1	CASSVTGQGTEQFF	TGTGCCAGCAGCGTAACCGGCCAGGGTACTGAGCAGTTCTTC
-	TRBV5-1	-	TRBJ2-5	CASSSRQGRVGETQYF	TGCGCCAGCAGCTCCCGACAGGGGAGGGTTGGAGAGACCCAGTACTTC
-	TRBV6-5	-	TRBJ1-4	CASGRARGLGEKLFF	TGTGCCAGCGGACGGGCCCGTGGGCTAGGGGAAAAACTGTTTTTT
-	TRBV19	-	TRBJ2-2	CASRNRDGGGELFF	TGTGCCAGTAGAAACAGGGATGGGGGCGGGGAGCTGTTTTTT
-	TRBV7-2	TRBD2	TRBJ2-1	CASRPGLAGGRGEQFF	TGTGCCAGCAGGCCGGGACTAGCGGGAGGCCGTGGTGAGCAGTTCTTC
-	TRBV6-4	TRBD2	TRBJ2-2	CASSSGGLGAGELFF	TGTGCCAGCTCCTCGGGGGGTCTCGGAGCCGGGGAGCTGTTTTTT
once	TRBV15	TRBD2	TRBJ2-1	CATSGLAGFYNEQFF	TGTGCCACCAGCGGACTAGCGGGATTTTACAATGAGCAGTTCTTC
-	TRBV25-1	TRBD2	TRBJ2-5	CASVAGGLETQYF	TGTGCCAGCGTAGCGGGAGGGTTAGAGACCCAGTACTTC
once	TRBV9	TRBD1	TRBJ2-2	CASSETGGWTGELFF	TGTGCCAGCAGTGAGACAGGGGGCTGGACCGGGGAGCTGTTTTTT
-	TRBV7-9	TRBD2	TRBJ2-1	CASSGEGTSGDNEQFF	TGTGCCAGCAGCGGCGAAGGGACTAGCGGGGACAATGAGCAGTTCTTC
-	TRBV5-4	-	TRBJ2-7	CASSQPGDRYHEQYF	TGTGCCAGCAGCCAACCTGGAGACAGGTACCACGAGCAGTACTTC
-	TRBV7-8	-	TRBJ2-7	CASSPPRGFYEQYF	TGTGCCAGCAGCCCACCGCGGGGCTTCTACGAGCAGTACTTC
-	TRBV11-2	-	TRBJ2-3	CASSLLRGSTDTQYF	TGTGCCAGCAGCTTATTAAGAGGGAGCACAGATACGCAGTATTTT
-	TRBV9	TRBD2	TRBJ2-7	CASSVEPGTSDEQYF	TGTGCCAGCAGCGTAGAGCCCGGGACTAGCGACGAGCAGTACTTC
once	TRBV10-3	TRBD1	TRBJ2-1	CAISNLAGGMNEQFF	TGTGCCATCAGTAACCTGGCAGGGGGTATGAATGAGCAGTTCTTC
-	TRBV14	-	TRBJ2-5	CASSQENSLPGETQYF	TGTGCCAGCAGCCAAGAAAATTCTCTCCCGGGGGAGACCCAGTACTTC
once	TRBV5-1	TRBD1	TRBJ2-1	CASSPGTGSYNEQFF	TGCGCCAGCAGCCCCGGGACAGGTTCCTACAATGAGCAGTTCTTC
-	TRBV7-8	-	TRBJ2-2	CASSSPPGELFF	TGTGCCAGCAGCTCCCCCCCCGGGGAGCTGTTTTTT
-	TRBV5-4	TRBD1	TRBJ1-2	CASSLEGRGHGYTF	TGTGCCAGCAGCTTGGAAGGCAGGGGGCATGGCTACACCTTC
-	TRBV27	TRBD2	TRBJ2-1	CASSLSLGLAAWEGSYNEQFF	TGTGCCAGCAGTTTAAGTTTGGGACTAGCGGCCTGGGAGGGCTCCTACAATGAGCAGTTCTTC
-	TRBV9	-	TRBJ1-2	CASSVASGGGYTF	TGTGCCAGCAGCGTAGCTTCGGGGGGAGGCTACACCTTC
-	TRBV27	-	TRBJ1-1	CASSLGSHRTEAFF	TGTGCCAGCAGTTTGGGCAGTCACCGCACTGAAGCTTTCTTT
-	TRBV19	TRBD1	TRBJ2-7	CASRADRDTYEQYF	TGTGCCAGTAGGGCCGACAGGGATACCTACGAGCAGTACTTC
once	TRBV27	-	TRBJ1-1	CASSFGVLNTEAFF	TGTGCCAGCAGTTTTGGGGTCTTGAACACTGAAGCTTTCTTT
-	TRBV6-5	-	TRBJ2-7	CASSQVGQHYEQYF	TGTGCCAGCAGTCAAGTTGGACAGCACTACGAGCAGTACTTC
-	TRBV11-2	-	TRBJ2-7	CASSFLDGHISSYEQYF	TGTGCCAGCAGCTTCCTCGACGGACACATTTCCTCCTACGAGCAGTACTTC
-	TRBV7-9	-	TRBJ1-1	CASSLGLIGGGEMNTEAFF	TGTGCCAGCAGCTTAGGGTTAATAGGGGGTGGCGAGATGAACACTGAAGCTTTCTTT